These T cell receptor beta chains were read from a single sample in a study of CD8 T cells in ankylosing spondylitis. Using its own MiXCR run on the 5' RACE reads, TCRdb lists one record per CDR3 protein. Of 650,000 to 800,000 distinct CDR3 sequences in the sample, 15% to 20% are singletons; the top ten hold approximately 18%. The sample taken for sequencing was blood, either unsorted or a sorted T cell fraction (not recorded which). The receptors were sampled from a male donor with ankylosing spondylitis. CDR3s include the opening cysteine and the closing phenylalanine or tryptophan. The D gene is left open where the match is weak. Clone size is not always given. Where it is, it says once, few, many or a class for expanded clones.

d_gene	abundance	j_gene	v_gene	CDR3nt	CDR3aa
TRBD2	NA	TRBJ2-1	TRBV7-2	TGTGCCAGCAGCTTAGCTGGCGGGAGCCCCCCCAGGAATGAGCAGTTCTTC	CASSLAGGSPPRNEQFF
NA	NA	TRBJ1-5	TRBV12-5	TGTGCTAGTGGTTTCTCGTCCCAGGGTCAGCCCCAGCATTTT	CASGFSSQGQPQHF
TRBD1	few	TRBJ2-7	TRBV15	TGTGCCACCAGCAGAGGGGACAGGGCCTCCGAGCAGTACTTC	CATSRGDRASEQYF
TRBD2	NA	TRBJ2-7	TRBV28	TGTGCCAGCAGTTTATTGCCTAGCGGGGTGCTCGAGCAGTACTTC	CASSLLPSGVLEQYF
NA	few	TRBJ2-7	TRBV5-5	TGTGCCAGCAGCTTCTACCGACCCGGGACATCCTCCTACGAGCAGTACTTC	CASSFYRPGTSSYEQYF
NA	few	TRBJ1-1	TRBV5-1	TGCGCCAGCAGCCCCCCCGGGGGGGCAGAGGCTTTCTTT	CASSPPGGAEAFF
NA	few	TRBJ1-2	TRBV29-1	TGCAGCGTTGTACAGAGCTATGGCTACACCTTC	CSVVQSYGYTF
NA	NA	TRBJ2-4	TRBV7-2	TGTGCCAGCAGCTTACATCCTGGCATTCAGTACTTC	CASSLHPGIQYF
NA	few	TRBJ2-1	TRBV7-9	TGTGCCAGCAGCCCAGTGATAGGGATTGAGCAGTTCTTC	CASSPVIGIEQFF
NA	once	TRBJ2-5	TRBV20-1	TGCAGTGCGTTAGCCGCTCGGGGGCAAGAGACCCAGTACTTC	CSALAARGQETQYF
TRBD1	NA	TRBJ1-2	TRBV5-4	TGTGCCAGCAGCTTGAAGGGACAGTCTAACTATGGCTACACCTTC	CASSLKGQSNYGYTF
NA	few	TRBJ1-1	TRBV10-3	TGTGCCATCCAAGGGGGGTTGGGCACTGAAGCTTTCTTT	CAIQGGLGTEAFF
NA	many	TRBJ2-3	TRBV6-1	TGTGCCAGCAGCCGAACTCGAACAGATACGCAGTATTTT	CASSRTRTDTQYF
TRBD1	few	TRBJ1-5	TRBV12-3/TRBV12-4	TGTGCCAGCAGTCCCCCCGGACAGGGGGCGCGGCAGCCCCAGCATTTT	CASSPPGQGARQPQHF
NA	NA	TRBJ2-5	TRBV11-2	TGTGCCAGCAGCTTAGTTGGTTATAGCTATCAAGAGACCCAGTACTTC	CASSLVGYSYQETQYF
NA	NA	TRBJ1-6	TRBV11-2	TGTGCCAGCAGCTATGAGATCTTTTCACCCCTCCACTTT	CASSYEIFSPLHF
NA	few	TRBJ2-4	TRBV4-1	TGCGCCAGCAGCCAAGCTCGTGACGGGTCAAAAAACATTCAGTACTTC	CASSQARDGSKNIQYF
NA	NA	TRBJ2-5	TRBV24-1	TGTGCCACCAGTGAACCGGACAGAACGATAGAGACCCAGTACTTC	CATSEPDRTIETQYF
NA	NA	TRBJ2-7	TRBV4-2	TGTGCCAGCAGCCAAGAGTGGATCGCCTACGAGCAGTACTTC	CASSQEWIAYEQYF
NA	NA	TRBJ2-5	TRBV7-2	TGTGCCAGCAGCTCTTCCGGGACTCCGGGCGAGACCCAGTACTTC	CASSSSGTPGETQYF
NA	few	TRBJ2-2	TRBV29-1	TGCAGCGTTGAAGATGGCGCGAAGAACACCGGGGAGCTGTTTTTT	CSVEDGAKNTGELFF
NA	NA	TRBJ1-1	TRBV4-3	TGCGCCAGCAGCCAAGCAAGCAACACTGAAGCTTTCTTT	CASSQASNTEAFF
NA	NA	TRBJ2-1	TRBV28	TGTGCCAGCTCAAGGATTGAGAATGAGCAGTTCTTC	CASSRIENEQFF
NA	NA	TRBJ2-7	TRBV12-3/TRBV12-4	TGTGCCAGCAGCCAACGGGACGGGACCTACGAGCAGTACTTC	CASSQRDGTYEQYF
TRBD2	NA	TRBJ2-5	TRBV7-2	TGTGCCAGCTCCCTACTACTAGCGGGATCAGAGACCCAGTACTTC	CASSLLLAGSETQYF
TRBD1	NA	TRBJ1-5	TRBV6-2/TRBV6-3	TGTGCCAGCAGTTCGAGGGACAGGGGATGGGGAAATCAGCCCCAGCATTTT	CASSSRDRGWGNQPQHF
NA	NA	TRBJ1-5	TRBV12-3/TRBV12-4	TGTGCCAGCAGCCTTATGGACAAACATAGCAATCAGCCCCAGCATTTT	CASSLMDKHSNQPQHF
TRBD2	few	TRBJ2-1	TRBV7-9	TGTGCCAGCAGCGTAAGGGGCCTAGCGGGAACGGCGCGTGAGCAGTTCTTC	CASSVRGLAGTAREQFF
TRBD1	few	TRBJ1-1	TRBV5-1	TGCGCCAGCAGCTCGACAGGGCCCGGTGCCACTGAAGCTTTCTTT	CASSSTGPGATEAFF
NA	few	TRBJ2-2	TRBV5-1	TGCGCCAGCAGCTTGGAGTCGGCCGGGGAGCTGTTTTTT	CASSLESAGELFF
NA	NA	TRBJ2-3	TRBV29-1	TGCAGCGTACCTGGGACTCCTACAGATACGCAGTATTTT	CSVPGTPTDTQYF
TRBD2	few	TRBJ2-1	TRBV7-2	TGTGCCAGCAGCTTATCAAGCGGGGTCTACAATGAGCAGTTCTTC	CASSLSSGVYNEQFF
NA	many	TRBJ1-2	TRBV30	TGTGCCTGGAGTTGGGGGGGTGGCTACACCTTC	CAWSWGGGYTF
NA	many	TRBJ1-3	TRBV9	TGTGCCAGCAGCGTGGGTATAGAGGGGAACACCATATATTTT	CASSVGIEGNTIYF
NA	few	TRBJ2-5	TRBV9	TGTGCCAGCGGGATGGGACACCTCCAAGAGACCCAGTACTTC	CASGMGHLQETQYF
NA	NA	TRBJ2-2	TRBV28	TGTGCCGGACGGGTACGGAACACCGGGGAGCTGTTTTTT	CAGRVRNTGELFF
TRBD2	NA	TRBJ2-1	TRBV28	TGTGCCAGCAGGGGGACTAGCGGGAGTTTCAATGAGCAGTTCTTC	CASRGTSGSFNEQFF
NA	NA	TRBJ1-2	TRBV12-3/TRBV12-4	TGTGCCAGCAGTCTCTCCGGGGAGGGATTGCGTGGCTACACCTTC	CASSLSGEGLRGYTF
TRBD1	NA	TRBJ2-2	TRBV12-3/TRBV12-4	TGTGCCAGCCCAAAGGGACAGTCAATAACCGGGGAGCTGTTTTTT	CASPKGQSITGELFF
NA	few	TRBJ1-5	TRBV7-2	TGTGCCAGCAGCCAAAATCCATTGGCTAGCAATCAGCCCCAGCATTTT	CASSQNPLASNQPQHF
TRBD2	NA	TRBJ2-3	TRBV9	TGTGCCAGCAGCGTAGACGGACTAGCGGGGGACTCTAGCACAGATACGCAGTATTTT	CASSVDGLAGDSSTDTQYF
TRBD1	few	TRBJ1-2	TRBV3-1	TGTGCCAGCAGCCAAGATGCAGGACAGGCCTATGGCTACACCTTC	CASSQDAGQAYGYTF
NA	few	TRBJ2-5	TRBV28	TGTGCCAGCAGCCAGAACATAGGGGGAGAGACCCAGTACTTC	CASSQNIGGETQYF
TRBD1	NA	TRBJ2-7	TRBV5-1	TGCGCCAGCAGAACCCAAGGGGGCCAATCCTACGAGCAGTACTTC	CASRTQGGQSYEQYF
TRBD1	NA	TRBJ1-6	TRBV7-8	TGTGCCAGCAGCTTTCGCCTGGGACAGGGACATTCACCCCTCCACTTT	CASSFRLGQGHSPLHF
NA	few	TRBJ2-7	TRBV29-1	TGCAGCGTTGCTGTGGGGGGTTCCTACGAGCAGTACTTC	CSVAVGGSYEQYF
NA	few	TRBJ2-5	TRBV12-3/TRBV12-4	TGTGCCAGCAGTTTAGACGGATTGGAAGAGACCCAGTACTTC	CASSLDGLEETQYF
NA	NA	TRBJ2-5	TRBV6-4	TGTGCCAGCGGTCACCGACGGAACCAAGAGACCCAGTACTTC	CASGHRRNQETQYF
TRBD1	NA	TRBJ2-7	TRBV10-3	TGTGCCATCTCAGGAGGACAGGAATCCTACGAGCAGTACTTC	CAISGGQESYEQYF
NA	NA	TRBJ2-7	TRBV7-8	TGTGCCAGCAGCCCCAGGACTACAACCTACGAGCAGTACTTC	CASSPRTTTYEQYF
NA	NA	TRBJ2-7	TRBV7-6	TGTGCCAGCAGCTTAGCGCGGTGGGGTAAGGACGAGCAGTACTTC	CASSLARWGKDEQYF
TRBD1	few	TRBJ2-7	TRBV5-5	TGTGCCAGCAGCCAGGGGGAAGGCTTCTACGAGCAGTACTTC	CASSQGEGFYEQYF
TRBD2	NA	TRBJ2-1	TRBV6-6	TGTGGCAGCGCTAGCGGGCCGTACAATGAGCAGTTCTTC	CGSASGPYNEQFF
TRBD1	NA	TRBJ2-2	TRBV20-1	TGCAGTGCTAGGGCCGGTTGGACAGGGGTTGTTGGCGGGGAGCTGTTTTTT	CSARAGWTGVVGGELFF
NA	few	TRBJ2-3	TRBV5-6	TGTGCCAGCAACCCGACACCGCGCACAGATACGCAGTATTTT	CASNPTPRTDTQYF
NA	NA	TRBJ1-4	TRBV5-6	TGTGCCAGCAGCTTGGGAGCAGCTGATGAAAAACTGTTTTTT	CASSLGAADEKLFF
TRBD2	few	TRBJ2-3	TRBV20-1	TGCAGTGCTAGCCGCCCTTTGGTAGCGGGAGATACGCAGTATTTT	CSASRPLVAGDTQYF
NA	few	TRBJ1-6	TRBV15	TGTGCCACCAGCGGAAAGGTTAATTCACCCCTCCACTTT	CATSGKVNSPLHF
TRBD2	many	TRBJ2-1	TRBV12-3/TRBV12-4	TGTGCCAGCAGTCCCTCTGGGGGACTAGCGAATTACAATGAGCAGTTCTTC	CASSPSGGLANYNEQFF